This TCR beta chain was retrieved from a study of early stage breast cancer tumors. Study-wide background: About 70% of the 16 invasive tumors were ER+, PR+ and HER2-. Study results and caveats: Tumors had roughly 2.4-fold higher T cell density and higher clonality than adjacent normal breast tissue.

With respect to this clone: Antigen unknown.

Each sample had two DNA replicates, around 0.53 ug blood or roughly 1.6 ug tissue. Repertoires were generated with immunoSEQ multiplex PCR, while TCRdb's copy carries only in-frame clones and drops some. The sample holds tens of thousands of clones; roughly 80% are singletons and the top ten take 4.7%. CDR1 and CDR2 (germline): SEHNR, FQNEAQ (reference sequence). The V segment lost 5 bases and the J segment 7 bases; nucleotides outside the gene matches: 10. The CDR3 has 15 amino acids. The receptor's source is a person aged 35-50 years with breast cancer. The V gene is TRBV7-9, the J gene TRBJ1-2, with TRBD1 matching over 10 bases. Specimen: blood. The CDR3 nucleotides read TGTGCCAGCAGCATTGACAGGGGGCGAGCTGCTGGCTACACCTTC. This gives the protein CASSIDRGRAAGYTF.